This T cell receptor (beta chain) was retrieved from a study of identifying expanded T cells in peripheral blood. Study-wide results and caveats: Approximately 1.2 clones differed between technical replicates, versus around 16 and 19 over time.

Unmatched junction bases numbered 5, after V lost 0 bases and J lost 7 bases. This CDR3 comprises 15 residues. Looked up from germline, CDR1 is SGHNT and CDR2 is YYREEE (reference sequence). Generated by immunoSEQ multiplex PCR, the TCRdb table keeps only in-frame clones and is missing some. The table lists more than 50,000 clones, around four fifths of them singletons. Worth noting for this clone: Its antigen is not known.

The chain is built from TRBV5-4 and TRBJ2-1; 9 bases are a match to TRBD2. This clonotype was obtained from a person aged 18 to 75 in good health. Sequencing input: blood. The CDR3 spells CASSLEAGGGNEQFF. As DNA, the CDR3 is TGTGCCAGCAGCTTGGAGGCGGGGGGGGGAAATGAGCAGTTCTTC. Looking up the rest from reference TRBV5-4 and TRBJ2-1 gives the full variable domain: ETGVTQSPTHLIKTRGQQVTLRCSSQSGHNTVSWYQQALGQGPQFIFQYYREEENGRGNFPPRFSGLQFPNYSSELNVNALELDDSALYLCASSLEAGGGNEQFFGPGTRLTVL.